This TCR beta chain originates from a study of blood T cell repertoires in COVID-19. Clones were read by immunoSEQ multiplex PCR, and TCRdb kept only the in-frame ones, dropping some. The top ten hold roughly a third of the sample, which has about 82,000 clones, about 78% seen once. Sequencing input: peripheral blood. The sequence came from a man aged 55 to 70 with COVID-19, enrolled during active disease.

The CDR3 nucleotides are TGTGCCAGCAGCCTACAGGCTTATAATTCACCCCTCCACTTT. Translation: CASSLQAYNSPLHF. The chain links TRBV9 to TRBJ1-6, with D possibly TRBD1 on 5 matching bases. This CDR3 has 14 residues. Germline V gene sequence: CDR1 SGDLS, CDR2 YYNGEE. V was trimmed by 4 bases and J by 4 bases, leaving 9 bases between them.